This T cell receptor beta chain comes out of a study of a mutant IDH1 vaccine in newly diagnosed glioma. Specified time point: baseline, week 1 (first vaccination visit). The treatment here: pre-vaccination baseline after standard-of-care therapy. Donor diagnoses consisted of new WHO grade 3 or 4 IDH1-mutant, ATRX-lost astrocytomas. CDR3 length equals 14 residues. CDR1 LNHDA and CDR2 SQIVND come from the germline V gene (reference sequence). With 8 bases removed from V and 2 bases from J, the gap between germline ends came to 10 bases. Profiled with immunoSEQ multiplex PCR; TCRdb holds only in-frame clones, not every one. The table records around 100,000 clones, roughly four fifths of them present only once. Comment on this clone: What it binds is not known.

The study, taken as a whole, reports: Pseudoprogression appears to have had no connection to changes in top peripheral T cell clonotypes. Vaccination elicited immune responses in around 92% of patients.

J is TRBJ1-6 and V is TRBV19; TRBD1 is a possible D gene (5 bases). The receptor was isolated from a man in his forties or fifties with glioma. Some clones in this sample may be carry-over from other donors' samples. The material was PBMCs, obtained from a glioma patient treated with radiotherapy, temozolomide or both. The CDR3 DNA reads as TGTGCCAGTTCCCCAGGGACCTATAATTCACCCCTCCACTTT. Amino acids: CASSPGTYNSPLHF.